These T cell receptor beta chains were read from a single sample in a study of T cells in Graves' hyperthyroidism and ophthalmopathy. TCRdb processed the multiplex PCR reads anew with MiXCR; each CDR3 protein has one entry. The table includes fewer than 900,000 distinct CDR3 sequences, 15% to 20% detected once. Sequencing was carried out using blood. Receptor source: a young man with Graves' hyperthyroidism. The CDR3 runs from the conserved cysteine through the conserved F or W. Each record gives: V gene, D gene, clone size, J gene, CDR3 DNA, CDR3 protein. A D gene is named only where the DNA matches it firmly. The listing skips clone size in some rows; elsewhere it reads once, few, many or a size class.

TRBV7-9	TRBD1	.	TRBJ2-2	TGTGCCAGCAGCCCTAGGACAGGGGGCCATACGAACACCGGGGAGCTGTTTTTT	CASSPRTGGHTNTGELFF
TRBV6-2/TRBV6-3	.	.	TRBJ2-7	TGTGCCAGCAGCCGTGACGGTGGAGTGGCCTACGAGCAGTACTTC	CASSRDGGVAYEQYF
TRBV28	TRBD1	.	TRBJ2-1	TGTGCCAGCAGTCTCCCGGGACAGGGGTTCGACAATGAGCAGTTCTTC	CASSLPGQGFDNEQFF
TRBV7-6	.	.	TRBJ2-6	TGTGCCAGCAGCCCCTACATCTCTGGGGCCAACGTCCTGACTTTC	CASSPYISGANVLTF
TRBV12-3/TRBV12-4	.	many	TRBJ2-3	TGTGCCAGCAGATGGGGACTCCCAGATACGCAGTATTTT	CASRWGLPDTQYF
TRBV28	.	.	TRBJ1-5	TGTGCCAGCAGTTTGGGGTCCTACAATCAGCCCCAGCATTTT	CASSLGSYNQPQHF
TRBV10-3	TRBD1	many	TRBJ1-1	TGTGCCACCCGACAGGGAGGGGAATGGAACACTGAAGCTTTCTTT	CATRQGGEWNTEAFF
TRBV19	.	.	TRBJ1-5	TGTGCCAGTAGTATAGTGGGATATAGCAATCAGCCCCAGCATTTT	CASSIVGYSNQPQHF
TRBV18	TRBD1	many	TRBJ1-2	TGTGCCAGCTCACCAGGCCTAGGACAGGGGGCCGGAGACACCTTC	CASSPGLGQGAGDTF
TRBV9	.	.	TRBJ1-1	TGTGCCAGCAGCGCCACCCCTACTTCATCCCGAGGCACTGAAGCTTTCTTT	CASSATPTSSRGTEAFF
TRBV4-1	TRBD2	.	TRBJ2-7	TGCGCCAGCAGCCAGGACATTCCTCGGGACTATTATTCCTACGAGCAGTACTTC	CASSQDIPRDYYSYEQYF
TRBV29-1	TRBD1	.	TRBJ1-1	TGCAGCCACCGACAGGGAAGAAACACTGAAGCTTTCTTT	CSHRQGRNTEAFF
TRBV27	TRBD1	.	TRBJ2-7	TGTGCCAGCAGGGGGACAGGGGCAATTTACGAGCAGTACTTC	CASRGTGAIYEQYF
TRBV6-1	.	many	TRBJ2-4	TGTGCCAGCAGTTTCGGTGCCAAAAACATTCAGTACTTC	CASSFGAKNIQYF
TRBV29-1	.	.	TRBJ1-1	TGCAGCGTTGGAAGACTCGCATACACCCGGAACACTGAAGCTTTCTTT	CSVGRLAYTRNTEAFF
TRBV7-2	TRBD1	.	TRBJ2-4	TGTGCCAGCAGCTCAATCCAATGGACAGGGAAAAACATTCAGTACTTC	CASSSIQWTGKNIQYF
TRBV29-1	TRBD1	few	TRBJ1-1	TGCAGCGTTGACAGGGGGCATGTTGAAGCTTTCTTT	CSVDRGHVEAFF
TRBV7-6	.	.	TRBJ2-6	TGTGCCAGCAGCTTCGGGCAGGGGGACTTAAGCTCTGGGGCCAACGTCCTGACTTTC	CASSFGQGDLSSGANVLTF
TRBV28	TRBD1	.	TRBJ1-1	TGTGCCAGCAGTTTGCTAACCAGGGGGCTAGACAGTGAAGCTTTCTTT	CASSLLTRGLDSEAFF
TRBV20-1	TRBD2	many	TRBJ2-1	TGCAGTGCTAGTGATAAGCGCGGGAGGGCCTACAATGAGCAGTTCTTC	CSASDKRGRAYNEQFF
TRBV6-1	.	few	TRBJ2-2	TGTGCCAGCACAAAAGCGGAGCCGAACACCGGGGAGCTGTTTTTT	CASTKAEPNTGELFF
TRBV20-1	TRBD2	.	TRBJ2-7	TGCAGTGCTAGAGAGGGTCCTAGCGGGCAGTACTTC	CSAREGPSGQYF
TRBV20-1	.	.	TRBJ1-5	TGCAGTGCTAGACGACACAAATATAGCAATCAGCCCCAGCATTTT	CSARRHKYSNQPQHF